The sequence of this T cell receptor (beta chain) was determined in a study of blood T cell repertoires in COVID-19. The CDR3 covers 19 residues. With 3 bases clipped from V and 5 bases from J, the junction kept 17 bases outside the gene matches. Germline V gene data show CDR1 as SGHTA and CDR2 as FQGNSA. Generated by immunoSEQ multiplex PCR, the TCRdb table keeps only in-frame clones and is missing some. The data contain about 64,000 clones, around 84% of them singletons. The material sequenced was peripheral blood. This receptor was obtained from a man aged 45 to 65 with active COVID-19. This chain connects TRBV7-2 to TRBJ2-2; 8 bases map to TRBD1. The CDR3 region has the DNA TGTGCCAGCAGCTTGAGCGGACAGGGACCCTCTGGGGGGACCGGGGAGCTGTTTTTT. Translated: CASSLSGQGPSGGTGELFF.